A single sample is the source of the 19 T cell receptor beta chains below, sequenced in a study of identical twins (dated by TCRdb to 2015 to 2016). Library prep was done by 5' RACE. The sequencing machine was an Illumina HiSeq 2000. TCRdb trimmed the raw reads at Q25, called clones with MiXCR and kept productive beta chains. Each record represents a unique CDR3 protein, reported with the most common genes and DNA among its rows. This sample gives 650,000 to 800,000 distinct CDR3 sequences in total; approximately 9% of them show up just once. 0.85% to 1% of the sample is in the top ten clones. These data were likewise used in another study, on yellow fever vaccine responses in identical twins.

The sequenced sample consisted of PBMCs. Every receptor here comes from a young woman in good health.

In this sample, this clonotype turned up a few times. CDR3 DNA: TGTGCCAGCAAGCCGGATAGCGGGATCCAGGGTTTCACAGATACGCAGTATTTT. Translating it yields CASKPDSGIQGFTDTQYF. V usage is TRBV6-2 or TRBV6-3 and J usage is TRBJ2-3, with 8 bases matching TRBD2. Unmatched junction bases numbered 17, after V lost 7 bases and J lost 2 bases. The CDR3 totals 18 residues. Germline CDR1 MNHEY, CDR2 SVGEGT.

The chain joins TRBV11-1 to TRBJ2-3; TRBD2 aligns across 11 bases. There are 18 residues in the CDR3. From germline, CDR1 is SGHAT and CDR2 FQDESV (reference sequence). The trim removed 1 base at V and 2 bases at J, leaving 8 bases unmatched. The CDR3 region is CASSLGATSGGFTDTQYF. The CDR3 region has the DNA TGTGCCAGCAGCTTAGGGGCCACTAGCGGGGGATTCACAGATACGCAGTATTTT.

This rearrangement joins TRBV12-3 or TRBV12-4 to TRBJ2-5, with D perhaps matching TRBD1 or TRBD2 (5 bases each). Trimming took off 6 bases at V and 1 base at J, with 15 bases between the two ends. The CDR3 spans 15 residues. In nucleotides, the CDR3 is TGTGCCAGCAGGATGGGACGTCGAGTCCAAGAGACCCAGTACTTC. Its protein is CASRMGRRVQETQYF.

This clonotype was seen a few times. The V call is TRBV5-1, the J call TRBJ2-7; D ambiguous. Germline assignment: CDR1 SGHRS and CDR2 YFSETQ. Trimming pared 0 bases from V and 4 bases from J, leaving 8 bases between. The CDR3 contains 13 residues. The CDR3 here is CASSLDLPYEQYF. CDR3 nucleotide sequence: TGCGCCAGCAGCTTGGACCTACCTTACGAGCAGTACTTC. The whole variable domain, filled in from reference TRBV5-1 and TRBJ2-7, reads KAGVTQTPRYLIKTRGQQVTLSCSPISGHRSVSWYQQTPGQGLQFLFEYFSETQRNKGNFPGRFSGRQFSNSRSEMNVSTLELGDSALYLCASSLDLPYEQYFGPGTRLTVT.

The chain employs TRBV4-3 and TRBJ2-1, with 7 bases identical to TRBD2. J gave up 0 bases and V 0 bases, and 8 bases lay outside the gene matches. This CDR3 is 18 amino acids long. Germline assignment: CDR1 LGHNA and CDR2 YSLEER. The CDR3 sequence is CASSQDMLAGSSYNEQFF. DNA for the CDR3: TGCGCCAGCAGCCAAGATATGTTAGCGGGTAGCTCCTACAATGAGCAGTTCTTC.

This clonotype turned up a few times. The chain is built from TRBV6-1 and TRBJ1-2, with D hard to call. Germline CDR1 reads MNHNS; CDR2 reads SASEGT. The CDR3 runs to 13 residues. The V end was cut by 6 bases, the J end by 4 bases, with 12 bases between. In DNA, the CDR3 is TGTGCCAGCAGGGAACAAGGGTTCTATGGCTACACCTTC. Amino acid sequence: CASREQGFYGYTF.

Only a few counts were recorded for this clonotype. The chain is built from TRBV28 and TRBJ2-1; possibly TRBD1 for D (6 bases). CDR3 length equals 13 residues. Trimming stripped 6 bases from V and 8 bases from J, with 14 bases between. Germline V lookup: CDR1 MDHEN, CDR2 SYDVKM. CDR3 loop: CASRLQGVDEQFF. The CDR3 nucleotides read TGTGCCAGCAGGTTACAGGGTGTCGATGAGCAGTTCTTC.

This clonotype occurred a few times. J is TRBJ2-3 and V is TRBV24-1; a weak D match, TRBD1 (5 bases). V was pared by 2 bases and J by 2 bases, with 16 bases between. The CDR3 sequence is 17 residues long. Germline V gene data show CDR1 as KGHDR and CDR2 as SFDVKD. In nucleotides, the CDR3 is TGTGCCACCAGTGATTCCAGCCCAGACAGTGTCACAGATACGCAGTATTTT. Residues: CATSDSSPDSVTDTQYF.

This CDR3 reads CSARPVGDTQYF. The CDR3 bases are TGCAGTGCTAGACCCGTAGGGGATACGCAGTATTTT. The rearrangement uses TRBV20-1 and TRBJ2-3; D remains ambiguous. With 2 bases removed from V and 6 bases from J, the gap between germline ends came to 9 bases. The CDR3 totals 12 residues. Germline lookup yields CDR1 DFQATT and CDR2 SNEGSKA (reference sequence).

This clonotype was seen only a few times. The V gene is TRBV14, the J gene TRBJ2-5, with a tentative D call TRBD2 (6 bases). In germline, CDR1 is SGHDN, CDR2 FVKESK. V was clipped by 4 bases and J by 4 bases, with 19 bases between them. The CDR3 runs 16 residues. CDR3 bases: TGTGCCAGCAGCCTTCAGGGACTGGTGACCAGAGAGACCCAGTACTTC. As protein: CASSLQGLVTRETQYF.

This clonotype has more than one count but fewer than ten. This chain connects TRBV6-5 to TRBJ2-5; 9 nucleotides match TRBD2. The trim removed 2 bases at V and 1 base at J, leaving 5 bases unmatched. The CDR3 totals 16 residues. Germline CDR1 reads MNHEY; CDR2 reads SVGAGI. The CDR3 spells CASSYQLAGFQETQYF. CDR3 in DNA: TGTGCCAGCAGTTACCAACTAGCGGGCTTCCAAGAGACCCAGTACTTC.

The rearrangement joins TRBV20-1 to TRBJ2-7; D might be TRBD2 (5 bases). Germline V gene lookup returns CDR1 DFQATT and CDR2 SNEGSKA (reference sequence). The CDR3 runs 14 residues. The V gene lost 6 bases and the J gene lost 0 bases, with 15 bases spanning the gap. CDR3 protein: CSAIDYHNSYEQYF. DNA for the CDR3: TGCAGTGCGATTGACTATCATAACTCCTACGAGCAGTACTTC.

This clonotype was seen at least ten times. V is TRBV7-9 and J is TRBJ1-5; D not resolved. V lost 0 bases, J lost 7 bases, and 7 bases lay in between. CDR3 size: 13 residues. Germline V gene lookup returns CDR1 SEHNR and CDR2 FQNEAQ (reference sequence). The DNA for the CDR3 is TGTGCCAGCAGCTTAGCGGCAGTGCAGCCCCAGCATTTT. It is translated as CASSLAAVQPQHF.

The chain couples TRBV27 to TRBJ2-5; 13 nucleotides agree with TRBD2. Per the germline V gene, CDR1 is MNHEY and CDR2 is SMNVEV (reference sequence). The CDR3 contains 18 residues. V lost 5 bases to trimming and J lost 2 bases; unmatched junction nucleotides: 11. The DNA for the CDR3 is TGTGCCAGCAGTAGGATGGGACTAGCGGGGACAACACAAGAGACCCAGTACTTC. It is translated as CASSRMGLAGTTQETQYF.

This clonotype was counted a few times. The chain joins TRBV7-2 to TRBJ2-1; D is uncertain. V lost 8 bases to trimming and J lost 12 bases, with 17 bases between them. This CDR3 has 12 residues. From germline, CDR1 is SGHTA and CDR2 FQGNSA. The CDR3 sequence is CASAPIVGWQFF. The DNA for the CDR3 is TGTGCCAGCGCCCCTATAGTAGGGTGGCAGTTCTTC.

The J gene is TRBJ2-1, the V gene TRBV11-2, with 9 bases lining up with TRBD2. The germline CDR1 and CDR2 sequences are SGHAT and FQNNGV. There are 17 residues in the CDR3. Trimming at V came to 7 bases and at J to 5 bases, leaving 15 bases not matched to a gene. CDR3 bases: TGTGCCAGCAACCGACGAGGTGGGCTAGCGGGGAACAATGAGCAGTTCTTC. As protein: CASNRRGGLAGNNEQFF.

This clonotype has ten or more counts. The chain has TRBV6-2 or TRBV6-3 and TRBJ2-1, with 10 bases aligning to TRBD2. This CDR3 has 15 amino acids. CDR1 is MNHEY, CDR2 SVGEGT, per germline. The ends lost 2 bases at V and 6 bases at J; junction bases unmatched: 4. CDR3 sequence (DNA): TGTGCCAGCAGTTACCTAGCGGGAGAAGTCAATGAGCAGTTCTTC. The encoded protein is CASSYLAGEVNEQFF.

The chain is built from TRBV7-9 and TRBJ2-3; no firm D call. The CDR3 extends over 15 amino acids. CDR1 and CDR2 from the germline V gene are SEHNR and FQNEAQ (reference sequence). Trimming removed 4 bases from V and 0 bases from J, with 11 bases in between. The CDR3 DNA reads as TGTGCCAGCAGCTCCACAGAAATCAGCACAGATACGCAGTATTTT. Translating it yields CASSSTEISTDTQYF.

The J gene is TRBJ1-4, the V gene TRBV7-9; D remains ambiguous. Trimming cost V 5 bases and J 1 base, with 8 bases left between them. Germline V gene lookup returns CDR1 SEHNR and CDR2 FQNEAQ (reference sequence). The CDR3 loop spans 14 amino acids. The CDR3 nucleotides read TGTGCCAGCAGCCCCTGGGTAACTAATGAAAAACTGTTTTTT. Encoded protein: CASSPWVTNEKLFF.